The rows below give T cell receptor beta chains drawn from one sample of a study of OX40 agonist ivuxolimab in advanced cancers. The table came from immunoSEQ multiplex PCR; TCRdb's copy has only in-frame clones and leaves some out. The sample has some 79,000 clones, about 93% seen once. This specimen consisted of CD4+ or CD8+ T cells sorted from blood, obtained in a trial of the OX40 agonist ivuxolimab. The source of these receptors is an adult with an advanced solid tumor such as melanoma, head and neck, liver or kidney cancer. Both conserved end residues are part of each CDR3. D genes are given only for firm matches. Only some rows state a clone size, as once, few, many or a class for expanded clones.

abundance: once
d_gene: .
j_gene: TRBJ2-2
v_gene: TRBV7-6
CDR3aa: CASSLDRGHGELFF
CDR3nt: TGTGCCAGCAGCTTAGACCGGGGCCACGGGGAGCTGTTTTTT

abundance: .
d_gene: .
j_gene: TRBJ1-1
v_gene: TRBV18
CDR3aa: CASSHREGDEAFF
CDR3nt: TGTGCCAGCTCTCACAGAGAAGGCGATGAAGCTTTCTTT

abundance: .
d_gene: .
j_gene: TRBJ2-1
v_gene: TRBV5-5
CDR3aa: CASSFEQGTYNEQFF
CDR3nt: TGTGCCAGCAGCTTTGAACAGGGAACCTACAATGAGCAGTTCTTC

abundance: .
d_gene: TRBD1
j_gene: TRBJ2-1
v_gene: TRBV14
CDR3aa: CASSQGAGTGFNEQFF
CDR3nt: TGTGCCAGCAGCCAAGGGGCCGGGACAGGGTTCAATGAGCAGTTCTTC

abundance: .
d_gene: .
j_gene: TRBJ1-4
v_gene: TRBV6-5
CDR3aa: CASSYFWGGHEKLFF
CDR3nt: TGTGCCAGCAGTTATTTTTGGGGTGGCCATGAAAAACTGTTTTTT

abundance: .
d_gene: .
j_gene: TRBJ2-7
v_gene: TRBV5-1
CDR3aa: CASSLVPGPGTKQYF
CDR3nt: TGCGCCAGCAGTCTGGTCCCGGGACCGGGAACGAAGCAGTACTTC

abundance: .
d_gene: TRBD1
j_gene: TRBJ2-7
v_gene: TRBV6-6
CDR3aa: CASSYSRDRVYEQYF
CDR3nt: TGTGCCAGCAGTTACTCCCGGGACAGGGTATACGAGCAGTACTTC

abundance: .
d_gene: .
j_gene: TRBJ2-2
v_gene: TRBV2
CDR3aa: CASSNYANTGELFF
CDR3nt: TGTGCCAGCAGCAATTACGCGAACACCGGGGAGCTGTTTTTT

abundance: .
d_gene: .
j_gene: TRBJ2-1
v_gene: TRBV18
CDR3aa: CASSPQGGSYNEQFF
CDR3nt: TGTGCCAGCTCACCGCAGGGGGGGTCCTACAATGAGCAGTTCTTC

abundance: .
d_gene: .
j_gene: TRBJ2-1
v_gene: TRBV5-1
CDR3aa: CASSFGPSYNEQFF
CDR3nt: TGCGCCAGCAGCTTCGGGCCGTCCTACAATGAGCAGTTCTTC

abundance: .
d_gene: .
j_gene: TRBJ1-4
v_gene: TRBV6-5
CDR3aa: CASSSAGVNEKLFF
CDR3nt: TGTGCCAGCAGTTCCGCCGGGGTTAATGAAAAACTGTTTTTT

abundance: .
d_gene: TRBD2
j_gene: TRBJ2-3
v_gene: TRBV9
CDR3aa: CASSVVLAGPSTDTQYF
CDR3nt: TGTGCCAGCAGCGTAGTCCTAGCGGGGCCTAGCACAGATACGCAGTATTTT

abundance: .
d_gene: .
j_gene: TRBJ1-3
v_gene: TRBV11-2
CDR3aa: CASSLSAVTGYYSGNTIYF
CDR3nt: TGTGCCAGCAGCTTGTCCGCCGTGACAGGTTATTATTCTGGAAACACCATATATTTT

abundance: .
d_gene: TRBD1
j_gene: TRBJ2-7
v_gene: TRBV27
CDR3aa: CASSLYLAGQANYEQYF
CDR3nt: TGTGCCAGCAGTTTATATCTCGCGGGACAGGCAAACTACGAGCAGTACTTC

abundance: .
d_gene: .
j_gene: TRBJ1-2
v_gene: TRBV5-1
CDR3aa: CASSLAEGSYGYTF
CDR3nt: TGCGCCAGCAGCTTGGCTGAGGGGAGCTATGGCTACACCTTC

abundance: .
d_gene: TRBD1
j_gene: TRBJ2-5
v_gene: TRBV2
CDR3aa: CASLQDREETQYF
CDR3nt: TGTGCCAGCCTACAAGACAGGGAAGAGACCCAGTACTTC

abundance: .
d_gene: .
j_gene: TRBJ1-1
v_gene: TRBV6-5
CDR3aa: CASSYSPTRPEAFF
CDR3nt: TGTGCCAGCAGTTACAGCCCGACAAGGCCTGAAGCTTTCTTT

abundance: .
d_gene: .
j_gene: TRBJ1-6
v_gene: TRBV30
CDR3aa: CAWSGGAAENSPLHF
CDR3nt: TGTGCCTGGAGCGGGGGAGCAGCCGAGAATTCACCCCTCCACTTT

abundance: .
d_gene: TRBD2
j_gene: TRBJ2-7
v_gene: TRBV9
CDR3aa: CASSVGPAGAPYEQYF
CDR3nt: TGTGCCAGCAGCGTAGGTCCAGCGGGAGCTCCCTACGAGCAGTACTTC

abundance: .
d_gene: TRBD1
j_gene: TRBJ1-4
v_gene: TRBV18
CDR3aa: CASSPRTGTTNEKLFF
CDR3nt: TGTGCCAGCTCACCCAGGACAGGGACAACTAATGAAAAACTGTTTTTT

abundance: .
d_gene: .
j_gene: TRBJ2-1
v_gene: TRBV19
CDR3aa: CATQRANEQFF
CDR3nt: TGTGCCACCCAAAGGGCCAATGAGCAGTTCTTC

abundance: .
d_gene: .
j_gene: TRBJ1-1
v_gene: TRBV9
CDR3aa: CASSATSLLNTEAFF
CDR3nt: TGTGCCAGCAGCGCCACATCATTACTTAACACTGAAGCTTTCTTT

abundance: .
d_gene: TRBD1
j_gene: TRBJ2-7
v_gene: TRBV7-2
CDR3aa: CASSLVGTALSEQYF
CDR3nt: TGTGCCAGCAGCTTAGTGGGGACAGCCCTATCCGAGCAGTACTTC

abundance: .
d_gene: .
j_gene: TRBJ2-2
v_gene: TRBV5-1
CDR3aa: CASAVQGNTGELFF
CDR3nt: TGCGCCAGCGCCGTTCAGGGGAACACCGGGGAGCTGTTTTTT

abundance: .
d_gene: TRBD2
j_gene: TRBJ2-7
v_gene: TRBV5-1
CDR3aa: CASSSSGSPYEQYF
CDR3nt: TGCGCCAGCAGCTCAAGCGGGAGCCCCTACGAGCAGTACTTC

abundance: .
d_gene: TRBD1
j_gene: TRBJ1-2
v_gene: TRBV5-1
CDR3aa: CASSPLGQGATAGYTF
CDR3nt: TGCGCCAGCAGCCCTCTAGGACAGGGGGCAACGGCTGGCTACACCTTC

abundance: .
d_gene: .
j_gene: TRBJ2-1
v_gene: TRBV7-7
CDR3aa: CASSLARENEQFF
CDR3nt: TGTGCCAGCAGCTTAGCCCGGGAGAATGAGCAGTTCTTC

abundance: .
d_gene: .
j_gene: TRBJ2-7
v_gene: TRBV10-3
CDR3aa: CAISDGAAPYEQYF
CDR3nt: TGTGCCATCAGTGACGGCGCGGCCCCCTACGAGCAGTACTTC

abundance: .
d_gene: TRBD1
j_gene: TRBJ1-5
v_gene: TRBV4-3
CDR3aa: CASSQATGAQPQHF
CDR3nt: TGCGCCAGCAGCCAGGCGACAGGGGCTCAGCCCCAGCATTTT

abundance: .
d_gene: .
j_gene: TRBJ2-7
v_gene: TRBV4-1
CDR3aa: CASSQGSGRFSSYEQYF
CDR3nt: TGCGCCAGCAGCCAAGGGAGCGGCCGCTTTAGCTCCTACGAGCAGTACTTC

abundance: .
d_gene: .
j_gene: TRBJ1-5
v_gene: TRBV6-5
CDR3aa: CASSYGLDQPQHF
CDR3nt: TGTGCCAGCAGTTACGGGTTAGACCAGCCCCAGCATTTT

abundance: .
d_gene: .
j_gene: TRBJ2-7
v_gene: TRBV10-3
CDR3aa: CAISEQSYEQYF
CDR3nt: TGTGCCATCAGTGAACAGTCCTACGAGCAGTACTTC

abundance: .
d_gene: .
j_gene: TRBJ2-6
v_gene: TRBV4-2
CDR3aa: CASSLTEASGANVLTF
CDR3nt: TGTGCCAGCAGCCTCACCGAGGCCTCTGGGGCCAACGTCCTGACTTTC

abundance: .
d_gene: .
j_gene: TRBJ2-7
v_gene: TRBV5-1
CDR3aa: CASSLVVLANPGEQYF
CDR3nt: TGCGCCAGCAGCTTGGTCGTTTTGGCTAACCCAGGGGAGCAGTACTTC

abundance: .
d_gene: TRBD2
j_gene: TRBJ2-3
v_gene: TRBV7-2
CDR3aa: CASSLASGTHDTQYF
CDR3nt: TGTGCCAGCAGCTTAGCTAGCGGGACACACGATACGCAGTATTTT

abundance: .
d_gene: TRBD1
j_gene: TRBJ2-2
v_gene: TRBV5-1
CDR3aa: CASSTGTASNTGELFF
CDR3nt: TGCGCCAGCAGCACTGGGACAGCATCGAACACCGGGGAGCTGTTTTTT

abundance: .
d_gene: TRBD1
j_gene: TRBJ2-7
v_gene: TRBV27
CDR3aa: CASSQATGSFYEQYF
CDR3nt: TGTGCCAGCAGTCAAGCGACAGGGTCTTTTTACGAGCAGTACTTC

abundance: .
d_gene: .
j_gene: TRBJ2-7
v_gene: TRBV7-9
CDR3aa: CASSFALRGSSYEQYF
CDR3nt: TGTGCCAGCAGCTTCGCTTTGAGGGGTTCCTCCTACGAGCAGTACTTC

abundance: .
d_gene: TRBD2
j_gene: TRBJ2-7
v_gene: TRBV10-2
CDR3aa: CASYTSGNNEQYF
CDR3nt: TGCGCCAGCTACACTAGCGGGAATAATGAGCAGTACTTC

abundance: .
d_gene: .
j_gene: TRBJ1-5
v_gene: TRBV19
CDR3aa: CASSMEDGANQPQHF
CDR3nt: TGTGCCAGTAGTATGGAGGATGGGGCCAATCAGCCCCAGCATTTT